These 30 T cell receptor beta chains originate from one sample sequenced in a study of TIL therapy for anti-PD-1-resistant metastatic lung cancer. Time point meaning: pre-treatment sample, taken before nivolumab and TIL therapy. Sequencing used immunoSEQ v3. The table came from immunoSEQ multiplex PCR; TCRdb's copy has only in-frame clones and leaves some out. The sample lists 45,000 to 75,000 clones; approximately 69% were seen once. Material: blood, obtained at baseline. The receptors stem from a person aged 25-79 years with non-small cell lung cancer.

The J gene is TRBJ2-1, the V gene TRBV18, with D perhaps given as TRBD1 or TRBD2 (6 bases each). Germline-derived CDR1 and CDR2 are KGHSH and LQKENI. V lost 3 bases and J 8 bases, leaving 17 bases between the germline ends. The CDR3 is made up of 15 amino acids. CDR3 DNA sequence: TGTGCCAGCTCACCCGTGGGGGGCAATAGAGATGAGCAGTTCTTC. Translating gives CASSPVGGNRDEQFF.

The V and J genes are TRBV30 and TRBJ2-1; a weak D match, TRBD2 (5 bases). Trimming stripped 4 bases from V and 6 bases from J, with 19 bases between. The germline gives CDR1 GTSNPN, CDR2 SVGIG (reference sequence). The CDR3 covers 15 residues. The CDR3 nucleotides read TGTGCCTGGAACATCGGGTCCCGGGGAACCAATGAGCAGTTCTTC. This codes for CAWNIGSRGTNEQFF. The variable domain in full, with the rest retrieved from reference TRBV30 and TRBJ2-1, is SQTIHQWPATLVQPVGSPLSLECTVEGTSNPNLYWYRQAAGRGLQLLFYSVGIGQISSEVPQNLSASRPQDRQFILSSKKLLLSDSGFYLCAWNIGSRGTNEQFFGPGTRLTVL.

This clone occurred a few times. The V gene is TRBV5-1, the J gene TRBJ2-5; D is perhaps TRBD2 (6 bases). Per the germline V gene, CDR1 is SGHRS and CDR2 is YFSETQ. V shed 8 bases and J shed 5 bases, with 16 bases lying between them. The CDR3 is made up of 13 amino acids. The CDR3 here is CASRDQAGETQYF. CDR3 coding DNA: TGCGCCAGTCGAGATCAAGCGGGCGAGACCCAGTACTTC.

The V and J genes are TRBV5-6 and TRBJ2-7; TRBD1 is a possible D gene (5 bases). This CDR3 has 17 residues. Germline assignment: CDR1 SGHDT and CDR2 YYEEEE. With 5 bases removed from V and 2 bases from J, the gap between germline ends came to 23 bases. The DNA of the CDR3 is TGTGCCAGCAGTTTCCCCTTCCAGGGTGGACAAACCTACGAGCAGTACTTC. It yields the protein CASSFPFQGGQTYEQYF. Complete variable domain (other parts from reference TRBV5-6 and TRBJ2-7): DAGVTQSPTHLIKTRGQQVTLRCSPKSGHDTVSWYQQALGQGPQFIFQYYEEEERQRGNFPDRFSGHQFPNYSSELNVNALLLGDSALYLCASSFPFQGGQTYEQYFGPGTRLTVT.

A single count supports this clone. This chain uses TRBV7-2 with TRBJ1-6; 10 nucleotides match TRBD1. Trimming at V came to 5 bases and at J to 10 bases, leaving 8 bases not matched to a gene. Germline V gene lookup returns CDR1 SGHTA and CDR2 FQGNSA. This CDR3 is 15 amino acids long. DNA for the CDR3: TGTGCCAGCAGCCGCACTGGACAGGGGGACTCACCCCTCCACTTT. It codes for CASSRTGQGDSPLHF.

The chain joins TRBV18 to TRBJ1-1; D is unclear. Germline CDR1 reads KGHSH; CDR2 reads LQKENI. The CDR3 runs 14 residues. Trimming shortened V by 4 bases and J by 1 base, and 10 bases separated the two germline ends. For the CDR3, the DNA is TGTGCCAGCTCACACGGGCAGAGGAACACTGAAGCTTTCTTT. This codes for CASSHGQRNTEAFF.

CDR3 protein: CASSPNFGNPNTEAFF. The CDR3 nucleotides are TGTGCCAGCAGCCCCAACTTCGGGAATCCGAACACTGAAGCTTTCTTT. The genes are TRBV7-8 and TRBJ1-1; D is ambiguous. The germline V gene encodes CDR1 SGHVS and CDR2 FQNEAQ. The CDR3 is 16 amino acids. V lost 5 bases to trimming and J lost 1 base, with 17 bases between them.

The V and J genes are TRBV11-2 and TRBJ1-1; D possibly corresponds to TRBD1 (5 bases). Germline V gene data show CDR1 as SGHAT and CDR2 as FQNNGV. This CDR3 spans 14 amino acids. With 1 base removed from V and 4 bases from J, the gap between germline ends came to 10 bases. This chain's CDR3 is CASSLVGAFTEAFF. The CDR3 coding sequence is TGTGCCAGCAGCTTAGTAGGGGCTTTCACTGAAGCTTTCTTT.

This clone was found once. The rearrangement uses TRBV6-5 and TRBJ1-1; D is ambiguous. The CDR3 length is 15 residues. Per the germline V gene, CDR1 is MNHEY and CDR2 is SVGAGI. V lost 6 bases and J lost 3, with 17 bases in between. CDR3 in amino acids: CASRGVSGRDTEAFF. The CDR3 nucleotides read TGTGCCAGCAGGGGAGTAAGTGGGCGCGACACTGAAGCTTTCTTT.

V and J are TRBV5-1 and TRBJ2-2; the D is unclear. Germline V lookup: CDR1 SGHRS, CDR2 YFSETQ. The CDR3 is made up of 14 amino acids. Deletions cut 0 bases from V and 5 bases from J, with 8 bases between. The CDR3 DNA is TGCGCCAGCAGCTTGGCCAGTACAACCGGGGAGCTGTTTTTT. Its translation: CASSLASTTGELFF.

In nucleotides, the CDR3 is TGCAGCGTTGAGGGTTTTAGCGGGAGCGAGCAGTACTTC. The encoded protein is CSVEGFSGSEQYF. The chain carries TRBV29-1 and TRBJ2-7; 9 bases align to TRBD2. Germline CDR1 SQVTM, CDR2 ANQGSEA. The CDR3 sequence is 13 residues long. The V segment lost 3 bases and the J segment 6 bases; nucleotides outside the gene matches: 6.

This chain uses TRBV19 with TRBJ2-1; 8 bases are shared with TRBD2. CDR3 length: 14 residues. Germline V gene lookup returns CDR1 LNHDA and CDR2 SQIVND (reference sequence). Trimming at V came to 4 bases and at J to 9 bases, leaving 8 bases not matched to a gene. The CDR3 DNA follows: TGTGCCAGTAGTACCACGCGGGGGGCGGGTGAGCAGTTCTTC. This codes for CASSTTRGAGEQFF.

This sequence joins TRBV19 and TRBJ1-1, with D tentatively TRBD1 (5 bases). The CDR3 loop spans 15 amino acids. Germline values: CDR1 LNHDA, CDR2 SQIVND (reference sequence). Trimming stripped 1 base from V and 4 bases from J, with 13 bases between. The CDR3 loop reads CASSIGGRVRTEAFF. In DNA, the CDR3 is TGTGCCAGTAGTATAGGTGGCAGGGTTCGCACTGAAGCTTTCTTT. The variable domain in full, completed from reference TRBV19 and TRBJ1-1, reads DGGITQSPKYLFRKEGQNVTLSCEQNLNHDAMYWYRQDPGQGLRLIYYSQIVNDFQKGDIAEGYSVSREKKESFPLTVTSAQKNPTAFYLCASSIGGRVRTEAFFGQGTRLTVV.

This sequence joins TRBV27 and TRBJ2-6; no clear D. CDR3 length: 15 residues. Germline-derived CDR1 and CDR2 are MNHEY and SMNVEV (reference sequence). Between the trimmed V and J ends, which lost 2 bases and 4 bases, there was a span of 9 bases. CDR3 DNA: TGTGCCAGCAGTTTAAGACCCGCCGGGGCCAACGTCCTGACTTTC. Translated, it gives CASSLRPAGANVLTF.

The chain employs TRBV5-5 and TRBJ2-1; 7 bases fit TRBD1. Looked up from germline, CDR1 is SGHKS and CDR2 is YYEKEE (reference sequence). CDR3 length: 16 residues. Trimming took 4 bases from V and 5 from J; bases not matched to a gene: 12. CDR3 residues: CASSISPGQRNNEQFF. The CDR3, as DNA: TGTGCCAGCAGCATATCCCCGGGACAGAGAAACAATGAGCAGTTCTTC.

The chain employs TRBV28 and TRBJ2-7; D might be TRBD2 (7 bases). The tail of the sequence fits TRBJ2-1 better, so the J call may be wrong. Germline lookup yields CDR1 MDHEN and CDR2 SYDVKM. The CDR3 totals 16 residues. The DNA for the CDR3 is TGTGCCAGCAGGAATACAGGGAGGGAACTTTACAATGAGCAGTTCTTC. It is translated as CASRNTGRELYNEQFF.

This sequence joins TRBV6-5 and TRBJ1-2; no clear D. With 2 bases removed from V and 8 bases from J, the gap between germline ends came to 15 bases. Germline V gene data show CDR1 as MNHEY and CDR2 as SVGAGI. The CDR3 runs 14 residues. The CDR3 DNA sequence: TGTGCCAGCAGTTACCACGCCGGCGGGTCCGGCTACACCTTC. Its protein is CASSYHAGGSGYTF.

The chain employs TRBV11-3 and TRBJ1-1; D ambiguous. Germline loops: CDR1 SGHNT, CDR2 YENEEA. The CDR3 sequence is 12 residues long. Trimming shortened V by 3 bases and J by 5 bases, and 7 bases separated the two germline ends. The DNA for the CDR3 is TGTGCCAGCAGCTTCGGTAAAACTGAAGCTTTCTTT. As protein: CASSFGKTEAFF.

This chain joins TRBV6-5 and TRBJ2-3; 9 bases line up with TRBD2. Germline lookup yields CDR1 MNHEY and CDR2 SVGAGI. Trimming at V came to 6 bases and at J to 7 bases, leaving 11 bases not matched to a gene. The CDR3 is 15 amino acids. The CDR3 loop reads CASRSGGGGLNTQYF. The CDR3 nucleotides are TGTGCCAGCAGGAGCGGCGGGGGGGGCCTAAATACGCAGTATTTT.

In its sample, this clone was seen a few times. This sequence joins TRBV28 and TRBJ2-2; D may be TRBD1 (5 bases). The germline V gene encodes CDR1 MDHEN and CDR2 SYDVKM. This CDR3 contains 15 residues. Trimming shortened V by 2 bases and J by 3 bases, and 10 bases separated the two germline ends. The DNA of the CDR3 is TGTGCCAGCAGTTTAGGCCTGACAGACACCGGGGAGCTGTTTTTT. As protein: CASSLGLTDTGELFF. The variable domain in full, completed from reference TRBV28 and TRBJ2-2, reads DVKVTQSSRYLVKRTGEKVFLECVQDMDHENMFWYRQDPGLGLRLIYFSYDVKMKEKGDIPEGYSVSREKKERFSLILESASTNQTSMYLCASSLGLTDTGELFFGEGSRLTVL.

Only a few counts were recorded for this clone. CDR3 residues: CASSPMEVFGNTIYF. The DNA of the CDR3 is TGTGCCAGCAGTCCTATGGAGGTCTTTGGAAACACCATATATTTT. The chain has TRBV2 and TRBJ1-3; D is undetermined. The CDR3 spans 15 residues. Germline V lookup: CDR1 SNHLY, CDR2 FYNNEI. V was shortened by 5 bases and J by 3 bases, with 14 bases between the two germline ends.

In regard to this clone: At one end the junction does not follow the germline gene, possibly because of a read error. The genes are TRBV6-4 and TRBJ2-1; the match to TRBD2 covers 11 bases. Germline V lookup: CDR1 MRHNA, CDR2 SNTAGT. CDR3 length: 14 amino acids. As DNA, the CDR3 is TGTGCCAGCAGTTTCCTCGGTAGCGGGGGGGTGCTGGTCTTC. Protein sequence: CASSFLGSGGVLVF.

The chain uses TRBV2 and TRBJ2-3; the match to TRBD1 covers 8 bases. V was clipped by 4 bases and J by 2 bases; unmatched bases: 5. The germline CDR1 and CDR2 sequences are SNHLY and FYNNEI. This CDR3 spans 15 amino acids. DNA for the CDR3: TGTGCCAGCAGTGGGAGACAGGGGAACACAGATACGCAGTATTTT. Encoded protein: CASSGRQGNTDTQYF.

The CDR3 protein is CASSLGPSSYNEQFF. As DNA, the CDR3 is TGTGCCAGCAGCTTAGGGCCAAGCTCCTACAATGAGCAGTTCTTC. The rearrangement joins TRBV7-2 to TRBJ2-1; D gene uncertain. CDR1 and CDR2 from the germline V gene are SGHTA and FQGNSA. The CDR3 has 15 amino acids. V was pared by 1 base and J by 0 bases, with 7 bases between.

The gene calls are TRBV27 and TRBJ1-5, with D unresolved. The CDR3 is 16 residues long. Trimming removed 5 bases at V and 5 bases at J, with 19 bases between. Germline V gene data show CDR1 as MNHEY and CDR2 as SMNVEV (reference sequence). The CDR3: CASSLLPRGSDQPQHF. Here the CDR3 DNA reads TGTGCCAGCAGTCTACTCCCGAGAGGGTCGGATCAGCCCCAGCATTTT.

This clone appeared a few times. The chain is built from TRBV20-1 and TRBJ1-2; D is unresolved. V was shortened by 0 bases and J by 14 bases, with 13 bases between the two germline ends. Germline V gives CDR1 DFQATT, CDR2 SNEGSKA (reference sequence). The CDR3 sequence is 11 residues long. The CDR3 nucleotides read TGCAGTGCTAGAGAGTGGGCTCGAAGTACCTTC. This sequence encodes CSAREWARSTF.

This clone was observed a few times. This rearrangement joins TRBV5-1 to TRBJ1-5; weak D call: TRBD1 (6 bases). The germline gives CDR1 SGHRS, CDR2 YFSETQ. V was pared by 0 bases and J by 10 bases, with 11 bases between. CDR3 length: 13 residues. CDR3 coding DNA: TGCGCCAGCAGCTTGGGCAGGGGCGGCCCCCAGCATTTT. Amino acids: CASSLGRGGPQHF.

This chain connects TRBV5-1 to TRBJ2-1; perhaps TRBD2 as D (5 bases). Germline assignment: CDR1 SGHRS and CDR2 YFSETQ. There are 16 residues in the CDR3. The V and J ends lost 0 bases and 1 base respectively, with 11 bases between them. CDR3 nucleotide sequence: TGCGCCAGCAGCTTGGTTCCAGCGGCGTCCTACAATGAGCAGTTCTTC. It translates to CASSLVPAASYNEQFF.

This CDR3 reads CASSKRVQGVNEQFF. As DNA, the CDR3 is TGTGCCAGCAGCAAAAGGGTACAGGGTGTCAATGAGCAGTTCTTC. V and J are TRBV21-1 and TRBJ2-1; the table's D gene call, TRBD1, was not cross checked with the DNA. TRBV21-1 corresponds to a pseudogene. CDR3 size: 15 residues.

The rearrangement links TRBV4-1 to TRBJ2-5; D not resolved. V was shortened by 2 bases and J by 1 base, with 5 bases between the two germline ends. Germline values: CDR1 MGHRA, CDR2 YSYEKL. This CDR3 is built from 13 residues. Here the CDR3 reads CASSQFPQETQYF. The CDR3 DNA sequence: TGCGCCAGCAGCCAATTCCCCCAAGAGACCCAGTACTTC.